The 23 T cell receptor beta chains below all came from one sample that was sequenced in a study of blood T cell repertoires in COVID-19. Data came from immunoSEQ multiplex PCR; TCRdb stores just in-frame clones and leaves some out. The sample holds roughly 24,000 clones, 82% seen once. Sequencing was carried out using peripheral blood. The receptors were gathered from a human donor in a cohort sampled during active COVID-19.

The chain uses TRBV27 and TRBJ2-2; D call uncertain. The CDR3 is 13 amino acids. V dropped 3 bases and J dropped 1 base, with 3 bases sitting between them. Germline V gene data show CDR1 as MNHEY and CDR2 as SMNVEV (reference sequence). For the CDR3, the DNA is TGTGCCAGCAGTTTTAAGAACACCGGGGAGCTGTTTTTT. Amino acids: CASSFKNTGELFF.

This chain uses TRBV7-2 with TRBJ1-2, with a weak D call TRBD1 (6 bases). This CDR3 contains 14 residues. Germline CDR1 and CDR2: SGHTA and FQGNSA. The V end was cut by 0 bases, the J end by 4 bases, with 9 bases between. This CDR3 is CASSLASGAYGYTF. The CDR3 nucleotides are TGTGCCAGCAGCTTAGCTTCAGGGGCCTATGGCTACACCTTC.

This clone was seen just once. The chain has TRBV28 and TRBJ2-7, with D possibly matching TRBD1 (5 bases). From germline, CDR1 is MDHEN and CDR2 SYDVKM. The V and J ends lost 3 bases and 7 bases respectively, with 13 bases between them. The CDR3 runs 13 residues. The CDR3 DNA follows: TGTGCCAGCAGTTTTCAGGGTCTTATAGAGCAGTACTTC. This codes for CASSFQGLIEQYF.

The J gene is TRBJ2-1, the V gene TRBV6-2 or TRBV6-3, with D possibly TRBD2 on 6 matching bases. Trimming left V 2 bases short and J 2 bases short, with 22 bases between. The CDR3 consists of 19 residues. Germline lookup yields CDR1 MNHEY and CDR2 SVGEGT. CDR3 residues: CASSYLASWGVQTYNEQFF. The CDR3 DNA is TGTGCCAGCAGTTACCTAGCCTCCTGGGGGGTGCAGACCTACAATGAGCAGTTCTTC.

The chain carries TRBV6-5 and TRBJ1-2; 10 bases are a match to TRBD1. With 6 bases clipped from V and 8 bases from J, the junction kept 9 bases outside the gene matches. The CDR3 totals 14 residues. Germline V lookup: CDR1 MNHEY, CDR2 SVGAGI. CDR3 DNA: TGTGCCAGCAGGACAGGGGGCGCGTTCGGGGGCTACACCTTC. Amino acids: CASRTGGAFGGYTF.

This clone appeared a few times. This rearrangement joins TRBV7-8 to TRBJ1-4; D is unclear. Germline CDR1 SGHVS, CDR2 FQNEAQ. V was pared by 5 bases and J by 1 base, with 17 bases between. The CDR3 sequence is 17 residues long. This CDR3 reads CASSPTPGFITNEKLFF. In nucleotides, the CDR3 is TGTGCCAGCAGCCCCACCCCGGGGTTCATAACTAATGAAAAACTGTTTTTT.

The chain employs TRBV11-2 and TRBJ2-6, with 10 bases fitting TRBD1. The CDR3 runs 18 residues. V shed 5 bases and J 1 base; nucleotides not matched to a gene: 8. Germline CDR1 and CDR2: SGHAT and FQNNGV. CDR3 sequence reads: CASSNRDRGISGANVLTF. CDR3 in DNA: TGTGCCAGCAGCAACCGGGACAGGGGTATATCTGGGGCCAACGTCCTGACTTTC. The full variable domain, rest sourced from reference TRBV11-2 and TRBJ2-6, is EAGVAQSPRYKIIEKRQSVAFWCNPISGHATLYWYQQILGQGPKLLIQFQNNGVVDDSQLPKDRFSAERLKGVDSTLKIQPAKLEDSAVYLCASSNRDRGISGANVLTFGAGSRLTVL.

This sequence joins TRBV5-6 and TRBJ2-7; D gene ambiguous. Germline CDR1 and CDR2: SGHDT and YYEEEE. V lost 4 bases to trimming and J lost 9 bases, with 20 bases between them. CDR3 length: 14 amino acids. The CDR3 coding sequence is TGTGCCAGCAGCCCGCGGCGCCCGCCTAGTGGGCAGTACTTC. This translates into CASSPRRPPSGQYF.

The chain employs TRBV6-2 or TRBV6-3 and TRBJ1-2; the D is unclear. V lost 1 base and J lost 7, with 10 bases in between. This CDR3 contains 13 residues. Germline V CDR1 and CDR2: MNHEY, SVGEGT. CDR3 coding DNA: TGTGCCAGCAGTTACTTCCGGGAGTCTGGCTACACCTTC. Its protein product is CASSYFRESGYTF.

This chain joins TRBV6-4 and TRBJ2-1, with TRBD2 as a possible D gene (6 bases). Germline V CDR1 and CDR2: MRHNA, SNTAGT. The CDR3 sequence is 14 residues long. V was trimmed by 6 bases and J by 8 bases, leaving 17 bases between them. The CDR3 spells CASSSLGGNDEQFF. For the CDR3, the DNA is TGTGCCAGCAGCAGCTTGGGGGGAAACGATGAGCAGTTCTTC.

The CDR3 sequence: CASSLATAGGPYEQYF. In nucleotides, the CDR3 is TGCGCCAGCAGCTTGGCAACGGCAGGGGGGCCCTACGAGCAGTACTTC. The J gene is TRBJ2-7, the V gene TRBV5-1; D perhaps matches TRBD1 (7 bases). This CDR3 has 16 amino acids. Between the trimmed V and J ends, which lost 0 bases and 2 bases, there was a span of 15 bases. Germline V lookup: CDR1 SGHRS, CDR2 YFSETQ.

This clone occurred once. The V gene is TRBV25-1, the J gene TRBJ1-3, with 7 positions matching TRBD1. Looked up from germline, CDR1 is MGHDK and CDR2 is SYGVNS. CDR3 length equals 17 residues. Trimming took 4 bases from V and 0 from J; bases not matched to a gene: 9. Here the CDR3 DNA reads TGTGCCAGCAGTGTCCGACAGGGCCCCTCCTCTGGAAACACCATATATTTT. Translating gives CASSVRQGPSSGNTIYF.

The rearrangement uses TRBV24-1 and TRBJ2-1, with 8 bases identical to TRBD2. The germline V gene has CDR1 KGHDR and CDR2 SFDVKD. With 9 bases clipped from V and 5 bases from J, the junction kept 2 bases outside the gene matches. This CDR3 region has 12 residues. The CDR3 protein is CATSGGNNEQFF. The CDR3 DNA reads as TGTGCCACCTCGGGGGGGAACAATGAGCAGTTCTTC.

This clone was recorded a few times. The V and J genes are TRBV7-6 and TRBJ2-3; 8 bases fit TRBD1. This CDR3 is 19 amino acids long. Germline V gene data show CDR1 as SGHVS and CDR2 as FNYEAQ. V gave up 5 bases and J gave up 4 bases; unmatched junction bases: 20. The CDR3 bases are TGTGCCAGCAGCAAAACAGGGGGTGGTTCCCTACTGTCCCCAGATACGCAGTATTTT. It codes for CASSKTGGGSLLSPDTQYF.

In this sample, this clone turned up once. The chain links TRBV19 to TRBJ2-1, with D perhaps TRBD1 (7 bases). Trimming stripped 2 bases from V and 1 base from J, with 15 bases between. Germline values: CDR1 LNHDA, CDR2 SQIVND (reference sequence). The CDR3 is 17 amino acids. CDR3 DNA: TGTGCCAGTAGTATAACGGGAGAGACAGGGTCCTACAATGAGCAGTTCTTC. This gives the protein CASSITGETGSYNEQFF. The whole variable domain, remainder taken from reference TRBV19 and TRBJ2-1, is DGGITQSPKYLFRKEGQNVTLSCEQNLNHDAMYWYRQDPGQGLRLIYYSQIVNDFQKGDIAEGYSVSREKKESFPLTVTSAQKNPTAFYLCASSITGETGSYNEQFFGPGTRLTVL.

The chain recombines TRBV14 with TRBJ2-3; D is unclear. The CDR3 runs 18 residues. The V and J ends lost 1 base and 3 bases respectively, with 20 bases between them. Germline loops: CDR1 SGHDN, CDR2 FVKESK. For the CDR3, the DNA is TGTGCCAGCAGCCAAGGGAATCGCCCATACAGCAGGACAGATACGCAGTATTTT. Protein product: CASSQGNRPYSRTDTQYF.

The genes are TRBV7-6 and TRBJ1-4; a possible D gene is TRBD1 (5 bases). The V and J ends lost 1 base and 5 bases respectively, with 11 bases between them. The CDR3 runs to 15 residues. CDR1 SGHVS and CDR2 FNYEAQ come from the germline V gene. The CDR3 sequence is CASSLVGGKNEKLFF. The CDR3 DNA reads as TGTGCCAGCAGCTTAGTTGGGGGGAAGAATGAAAAACTGTTTTTT.

The V and J genes are TRBV29-1 and TRBJ2-5; TRBD2 might be the D (6 bases). This CDR3 has 12 amino acids. V was pared by 1 base and J by 3 bases, with 6 bases between. CDR1 SQVTM and CDR2 ANQGSEA come from the germline V gene. The chain's CDR3 is CSVEAGEETQYF. In DNA form, the CDR3 reads TGCAGCGTTGAAGCGGGGGAAGAGACCCAGTACTTC. Combining the CDR3 with reference TRBV29-1 and TRBJ2-5 gives the whole variable domain SAVISQKPSRDICQRGTSLTIQCQVDSQVTMMFWYRQQPGQSLTLIATANQGSEATYESGFVIDKFPISRPNLTFSTLTVSNMSPEDSSIYLCSVEAGEETQYFGPGTRLLVL.

This chain uses TRBV7-9 with TRBJ1-6, with TRBD1 matching over 11 bases. V gave up 5 bases and J gave up 9 bases; unmatched junction bases: 9. Per the germline V gene, CDR1 is SEHNR and CDR2 is FQNEAQ (reference sequence). This CDR3 comprises 16 residues. CDR3: CASSLRSGTGGSPLHF. The CDR3 nucleotides are TGTGCCAGCAGCCTAAGGTCCGGGACAGGGGGTTCACCCCTCCACTTT.

The CDR3 here is CASALGTGDNQPQHF. The CDR3 nucleotides read TGTGCCAGCGCGCTAGGGACAGGGGACAATCAGCCCCAGCATTTT. This rearrangement joins TRBV7-8 to TRBJ1-5; 10 bases line up with TRBD1. J gave up 3 bases and V 8 bases, and 7 bases lay outside the gene matches. The CDR3 length is 15 residues. The germline gives CDR1 SGHVS, CDR2 FQNEAQ.

This clone was detected only once. The chain links TRBV4-1 to TRBJ1-1, with unresolved D. Germline CDR1 and CDR2: MGHRA and YSYEKL. The CDR3 runs 14 residues. V was cut by 1 base and J by 0 bases, with 6 bases left in between. The CDR3 DNA reads TGCGCCAGCAGCCAAGGTCGAGTGAACACTGAAGCTTTCTTT. Its protein product is CASSQGRVNTEAFF.

The V gene is TRBV27, the J gene TRBJ1-1; 8 bases map to TRBD1. This CDR3 has 13 amino acids. Germline CDR1 and CDR2: MNHEY and SMNVEV (reference sequence). The V gene end was trimmed by 6 bases and the J gene end by 4 bases; junction bases not matched to a gene: 4. As DNA, the CDR3 is TGTGCCAGCAGGTTAGGACAGGGCACTGAAGCTTTCTTT. Its translation: CASRLGQGTEAFF.

J is TRBJ2-7 and V is TRBV5-1; TRBD1 agrees at 10 bases. Germline V gene sequence: CDR1 SGHRS, CDR2 YFSETQ. V trimming: 4 bases; J trimming: 4 bases; junction bases outside the gene matches: 8. The CDR3 has 15 amino acids. CDR3 in amino acids: CASSPGGTGAYEQYF. Here the CDR3 DNA reads TGCGCCAGCAGCCCGGGGGGGACAGGGGCTTACGAGCAGTACTTC.